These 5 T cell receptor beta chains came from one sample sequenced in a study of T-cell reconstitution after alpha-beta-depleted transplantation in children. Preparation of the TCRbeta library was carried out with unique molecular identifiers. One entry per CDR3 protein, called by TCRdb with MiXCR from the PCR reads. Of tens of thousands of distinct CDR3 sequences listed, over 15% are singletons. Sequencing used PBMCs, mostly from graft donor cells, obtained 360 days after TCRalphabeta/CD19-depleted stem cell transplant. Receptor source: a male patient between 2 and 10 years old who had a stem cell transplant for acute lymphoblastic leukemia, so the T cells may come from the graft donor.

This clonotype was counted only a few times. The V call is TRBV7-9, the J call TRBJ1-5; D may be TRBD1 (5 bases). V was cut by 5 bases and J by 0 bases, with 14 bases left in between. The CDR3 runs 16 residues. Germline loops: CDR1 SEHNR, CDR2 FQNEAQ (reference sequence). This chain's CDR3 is CASSLTTGYSNQPQHF. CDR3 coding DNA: TGTGCCAGCAGCCTAACTACAGGATATAGCAATCAGCCCCAGCATTTT.

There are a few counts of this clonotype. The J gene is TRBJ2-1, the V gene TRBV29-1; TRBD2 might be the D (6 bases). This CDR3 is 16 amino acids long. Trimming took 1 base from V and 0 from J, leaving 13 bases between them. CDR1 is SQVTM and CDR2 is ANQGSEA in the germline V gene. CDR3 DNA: TGCAGCGTTGAAGGTAAACGGGAGCTCTCCTACAATGAGCAGTTCTTC. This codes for CSVEGKRELSYNEQFF.

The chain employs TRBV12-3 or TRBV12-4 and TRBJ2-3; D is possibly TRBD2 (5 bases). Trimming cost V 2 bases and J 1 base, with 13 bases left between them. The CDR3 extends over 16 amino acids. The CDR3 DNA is TGTGCCAGCAGTTTATTGCGGACTGATTGCACAGATACGCAGTATTTT. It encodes CASSLLRTDCTDTQYF.

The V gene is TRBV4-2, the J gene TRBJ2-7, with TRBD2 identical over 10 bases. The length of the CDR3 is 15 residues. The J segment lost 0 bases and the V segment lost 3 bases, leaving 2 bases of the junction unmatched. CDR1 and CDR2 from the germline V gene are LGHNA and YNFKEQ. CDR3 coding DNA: TGTGCCAGCAGCCACGGACTAGCGGACTCCTACGAGCAGTACTTC. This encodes CASSHGLADSYEQYF.

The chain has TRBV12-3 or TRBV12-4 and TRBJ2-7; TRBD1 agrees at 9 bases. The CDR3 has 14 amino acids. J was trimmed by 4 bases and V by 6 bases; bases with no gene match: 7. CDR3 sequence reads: CASSPWDRDYEQYF. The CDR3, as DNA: TGTGCCAGCAGCCCTTGGGACAGGGATTACGAGCAGTACTTC.